The clone carrying this TCR beta chain was picked up a small number of times. No antigen is known for it. These data originate in a study of T cells in Graves' hyperthyroidism and ophthalmopathy. Across the whole study: Sampling of peripheral blood happened at initial diagnosis, prior to any treatment. Study results and limitations: Appearing also in blood were most of the thyroid clonotypes expanded above 0.001.

Uncontrolled infection, other autoimmune disease, pregnancy and lactation each barred patients from inclusion. The source of the PBMCs was 8.5 to 10 ml of fresh peripheral blood. RNA transcripts provided the source from which TCR beta CDR3 regions were amplified. The primer set for the first-round RT-PCR of the TCR CDR3 was HTBI. TCRdb re-derived calls from the multiplex PCR reads in MiXCR, one entry per CDR3 protein. The repertoire holds about 350,000 distinct CDR3 sequences, with roughly 13% as singletons. Germline CDR1 is SGHAT and CDR2 is FQNNGV. Trimming shortened V by 0 bases and J by 7 bases, and 16 bases separated the two germline ends. This CDR3 is built from 16 residues.

Specimen: blood. The TCR originated in a woman aged 25 to 45 with Graves' hyperthyroidism. The chain links TRBV11-2 to TRBJ2-1; possibly TRBD2 for D (6 bases). For the CDR3, the DNA is TGTGCCAGCAGCTTAGACCGGGACTCGAAAACGAATGAGCAGTTCTTC. Translating gives CASSLDRDSKTNEQFF.